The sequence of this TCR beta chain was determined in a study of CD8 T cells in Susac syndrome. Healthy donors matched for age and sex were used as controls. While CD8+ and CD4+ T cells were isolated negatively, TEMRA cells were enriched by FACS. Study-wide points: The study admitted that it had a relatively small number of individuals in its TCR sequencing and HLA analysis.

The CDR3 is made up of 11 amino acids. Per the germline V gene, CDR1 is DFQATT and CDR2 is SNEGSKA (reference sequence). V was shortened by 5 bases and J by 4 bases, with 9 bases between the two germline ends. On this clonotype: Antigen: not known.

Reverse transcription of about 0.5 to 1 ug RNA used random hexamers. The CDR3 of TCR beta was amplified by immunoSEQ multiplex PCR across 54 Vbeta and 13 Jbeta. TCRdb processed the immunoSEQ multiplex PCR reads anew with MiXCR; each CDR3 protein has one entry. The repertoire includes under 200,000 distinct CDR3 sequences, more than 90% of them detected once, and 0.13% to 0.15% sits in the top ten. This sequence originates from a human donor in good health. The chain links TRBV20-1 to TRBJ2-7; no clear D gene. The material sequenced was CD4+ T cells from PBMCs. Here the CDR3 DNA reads TGCAGTGCTGGTAAAGTTTACGAGCAGTACTTC. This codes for CSAGKVYEQYF.